Detailed here is one T cell receptor beta chain. Antigen unknown. The CDR3 is made up of 12 amino acids. With 1 base removed from V and 4 bases from J, the gap between germline ends came to 5 bases. Germline CDR1 reads SGHTA; CDR2 reads FQGNSA. Some clones are missing from TCRdb's copy, which holds only in-frame ones; the method was immunoSEQ multiplex PCR. The sample has tens of thousands of clones, 75% to 85% seen once. The data belong to a study of T cells in narcolepsy. The wider study: Patients with NT1 or NT2 and healthy control donors were enrolled. Study-level findings and limits: Some memory CD4+ repertoires had no autoreactive clone sequences. Same-patient CSF and blood CD4+ T cell clonotypes included HCRT-specific and TRIB2-specific autoreactive ones. Blood of same and different patients, but not healthy controls, reportedly held recurring autoreactive clonotypes.

V is TRBV7-2 and J is TRBJ2-7; D is ambiguous. Sequencing was done on a sample of CD45RA- memory CD4+ T cells from PBMCs. The receptor was isolated from a human donor with narcolepsy. This chain's CDR3 is CASSLGVYEQYF. CDR3 DNA: TGTGCCAGCAGCTTAGGGGTATACGAGCAGTACTTC.